This is a list of T cell receptor beta chains from one sample in a study of T cell responses to AZD1222 COVID-19 vaccine. Sequencing was performed with immunoSEQ multiplex PCR; in TCRdb, only in-frame clones are kept and a portion is missing. The sample comprises about 190,000 clones, 92% of which are singletons, and 1% to 1.5% rests with the top ten. The specimen was peripheral blood, collected on day 0 of AZD1222 vaccination. The receptors were sampled from an adult in good health. Each CDR3 is given with its conserved first and last residue. Fields, in order: V gene, CDR3 length, clone size, J gene, D gene, CDR3 protein, CDR3 DNA. A D gene is named only where the DNA matches it firmly. Not all rows give a size; the values are once, few, many and, for expanded clones, a class.

>TRBV29-1|14|.|TRBJ1-3|.
CSVDGNQSGNTIYF
TGCAGCGTTGATGGGAATCAGTCTGGAAACACCATATATTTT
>TRBV5-1|13|.|TRBJ1-5|.
CASSLGTSQPQHF
TGCGCCAGCAGCCTCGGAACGTCTCAGCCCCAGCATTTT
>TRBV4-1|16|.|TRBJ1-1|.
CASSQDFERRTSEAFF
TGCGCCAGCAGCCAAGATTTTGAGAGGCGGACGTCTGAAGCTTTCTTT
>TRBV19|14|once|TRBJ1-1|TRBD1
CASSSGGTGVKAFF
TGTGCCAGTAGTAGTGGGGGGACAGGGGTGAAAGCTTTCTTT
>TRBV6-5|16|.|TRBJ1-5|TRBD1
CASSSDRAGGNQPQHF
TGTGCCAGCAGTTCTGACAGGGCGGGTGGCAATCAGCCCCAGCATTTT
>TRBV13|18|.|TRBJ1-2|TRBD1
CASRSDPDRFIDSYGYTF
TGTGCCAGCAGGTCAGATCCGGACAGGTTCATCGATAGCTATGGCTACACCTTC
>TRBV19|16|.|TRBJ1-2|.
CASSIDPIRRGGGYTF
TGTGCCAGTAGTATAGACCCCATAAGGCGGGGCGGTGGCTACACCTTC
>TRBV7-3|12|.|TRBJ2-2|.
CASSLRFGELFF
TGTGCCAGCAGCTTGCGGTTTGGGGAGCTGTTTTTT
>TRBV30|14|few|TRBJ1-5|.
CAWSGFGGRQPQHF
TGTGCCTGGAGCGGTTTCGGGGGGCGGCAGCCCCAGCATTTT
>TRBV6-1|17|.|TRBJ1-3|.
CASSEALGQKTGNTIYF
TGTGCCAGCAGTGAGGCCCTGGGGCAGAAGACTGGAAACACCATATATTTT
>TRBV25-1|14|once|TRBJ1-2|.
CASSDLQGYYGYTF
TGTGCCAGCAGTGACCTACAGGGCTACTATGGCTACACCTTC
>TRBV4-1|15|.|TRBJ1-2|.
CASSRNQGGVYGYTF
TGCGCCAGCAGCCGAAACCAGGGCGGTGTCTATGGCTACACCTTC
>TRBV27|15|.|TRBJ2-7|TRBD1
CASSLGTGRSYEQYF
TGTGCCAGCAGTCTGGGGACAGGACGCTCCTACGAGCAGTACTTC
>TRBV27|14|.|TRBJ1-1|TRBD1
CASSPPGGNTEAFF
TGTGCCAGCAGTCCCCCAGGGGGGAACACTGAAGCTTTCTTT
>TRBV7-9|15|.|TRBJ1-2|TRBD1
CASSPGQGPANGYTF
TGTGCCAGCAGCCCAGGACAGGGGCCCGCAAATGGCTACACCTTC
>TRBV6-1|16|.|TRBJ1-4|TRBD1
CASSEGQGPFGEKLFF
TGTGCCAGCAGTGAGGGACAGGGGCCCTTTGGTGAAAAACTGTTTTTT
>TRBV28|14|.|TRBJ2-2|TRBD2
CASRSGGVTGELFF
TGTGCCAGCAGGAGCGGGGGCGTAACCGGGGAGCTGTTTTTT
>TRBV6-1|13|.|TRBJ1-1|.
CASSERGLAEAFF
TGTGCCAGCAGTGAACGGGGGCTGGCTGAAGCTTTCTTT
>TRBV6-5|15|.|TRBJ2-5|.
CASSYGWQGQETQYF
TGTGCCAGCAGTTACGGCTGGCAGGGCCAAGAGACCCAGTACTTC
>TRBV7-2|17|.|TRBJ2-3|TRBD2
CASSLYQLAGGRDTQYF
TGTGCCAGCAGCTTATACCAATTAGCGGGGGGGCGAGATACGCAGTATTTT
>TRBV6-1|15|.|TRBJ2-3|TRBD2
CASSEVGGRTDTQYF
TGTGCCAGCAGTGAAGTAGGCGGGAGAACAGATACGCAGTATTTT
>TRBV13|13|once|TRBJ1-1|.
CASRIRDAREAFF
TGTGCCAGCAGGATAAGGGACGCCCGTGAAGCTTTCTTT
>TRBV3-1/TRBV3-2|15|.|TRBJ1-3|.
CASSHPGSPGNTIYF
TGTGCCAGCAGCCACCCGGGCTCCCCTGGAAACACCATATATTTT
>TRBV27|13|.|TRBJ1-5|.
CASSHQGNQPQHF
TGTGCCAGCAGCCACCAGGGCAATCAGCCCCAGCATTTT
>TRBV5-6|15|.|TRBJ1-5|.
CASSLSRAGVQPQHF
TGTGCCAGCAGCTTGAGTAGGGCAGGGGTTCAGCCCCAGCATTTT
>TRBV5-4|14|.|TRBJ1-2|.
CASSLGRGSYGYTF
TGTGCCAGCAGCTTGGGTAGGGGGTCCTATGGCTACACCTTC
>TRBV7-9|19|once|TRBJ1-4|.
CASSLNRGPLGATNEKLFF
TGTGCCAGCAGCTTAAATCGGGGACCCTTGGGGGCAACTAATGAAAAACTGTTTTTT
>TRBV11-2|13|few|TRBJ2-7|.
CASSSSDSYEQYF
TGTGCCAGCAGCTCCTCGGATTCCTACGAGCAGTACTTC
>TRBV7-9|16|.|TRBJ2-1|TRBD2
CASSLKRGEAYNEQFF
TGTGCCAGCAGCTTAAAGCGGGGGGAGGCCTACAATGAGCAGTTCTTC
>TRBV5-6|17|.|TRBJ2-3|.
CASSLVQGSGLTDTQYF
TGTGCCAGCAGCTTGGTCCAGGGTTCGGGACTCACAGATACGCAGTATTTT
>TRBV27|14|.|TRBJ1-1|TRBD1
CASKGTGANTEAFF
TGTGCCAGCAAAGGGACAGGGGCGAACACTGAAGCTTTCTTT
>TRBV19|16|.|TRBJ2-1|TRBD2
CASSIAWTSGGNEQFF
TGTGCCAGTAGTATAGCCTGGACTAGCGGGGGGAATGAGCAGTTCTTC
>TRBV7-9|15|.|TRBJ1-1|.
CASSLESITNTEAFF
TGTGCCAGCAGCTTAGAGAGCATAACGAACACTGAAGCTTTCTTT
>TRBV9|13|.|TRBJ2-2|.
CASGSENTGELFF
TGTGCCAGCGGCTCGGAGAACACCGGGGAGCTGTTTTTT
>TRBV4-1|15|.|TRBJ1-5|.
CASSQDQNSNQPQHF
TGCGCCAGCAGCCAAGATCAAAATAGCAATCAGCCCCAGCATTTT
>TRBV2|14|.|TRBJ1-2|.
CASSEGVELGGYTF
TGTGCCAGCAGTGAAGGAGTTGAGCTAGGTGGCTACACCTTC
>TRBV4-3|14|.|TRBJ1-5|.
CASSRGGGNQPQHF
TGCGCCAGCAGTCGGGGTGGAGGCAATCAGCCCCAGCATTTT
>TRBV7-6|15|.|TRBJ2-7|.
CASSLEPGRGHEQYF
TGTGCCAGCAGCTTAGAGCCGGGCAGGGGACACGAGCAGTACTTC
>TRBV11-1|13|once|TRBJ1-2|.
CASSPWTSGGYTF
TGTGCCAGCAGCCCCTGGACGTCGGGTGGCTACACCTTC
>TRBV25-1|15|few|TRBJ1-1|.
CASSDISQGRPEAFF
TGTGCCAGCAGTGACATTTCTCAGGGGAGGCCTGAAGCTTTCTTT
>TRBV28|16|.|TRBJ1-2|.
CASSLVGGGESYGYTF
TGTGCCAGCAGTTTAGTTGGTGGCGGGGAAAGCTATGGCTACACCTTC
>TRBV5-1|16|.|TRBJ1-1|TRBD1
CASSSGTGGRDTEAFF
TGCGCCAGCAGCTCCGGGACAGGGGGCAGGGACACTGAAGCTTTCTTT
>TRBV9|17|.|TRBJ1-3|TRBD1
CASSVDQGQLSGNTIYF
TGTGCCAGCAGCGTAGACCAGGGACAGCTCTCTGGAAACACCATATATTTT
>TRBV7-9|13|.|TRBJ2-7|TRBD1
CASSPGQENEQYF
TGTGCCAGCAGTCCGGGACAGGAAAACGAGCAGTACTTC
>TRBV6-5|15|.|TRBJ2-5|.
CASSYSGTAQETQYF
TGTGCCAGCAGTTACTCGGGTACGGCCCAAGAGACCCAGTACTTC
>TRBV5-6|12|.|TRBJ1-2|.
CASSTPPGGYTF
TGTGCCAGCAGCACCCCTCCGGGTGGCTACACCTTC
>TRBV2|13|.|TRBJ1-4|.
CASRSPPSEKLFF
TGTGCCAGCAGGAGCCCGCCGAGTGAAAAACTGTTTTTT
>TRBV29-1|14|.|TRBJ2-1|.
CSVRGAGVNNEQFF
TGCAGCGTCAGGGGGGCAGGGGTGAACAATGAGCAGTTCTTC
>TRBV6-5|14|once|TRBJ1-5|.
CASSPASPGRPQHF
TGTGCCAGCAGTCCCGCCTCCCCAGGGCGGCCCCAGCATTTT
>TRBV30|14|.|TRBJ1-2|TRBD1
CAWSVTGRGPGYTF
TGTGCCTGGAGTGTTACAGGCAGGGGGCCTGGCTACACCTTC